One sample yielded the 20 T cell receptor beta chains listed below, sequenced in a study of blood T cell repertoires in COVID-19. Repertoires were generated with immunoSEQ multiplex PCR, while TCRdb's copy carries only in-frame clones and drops some. The sample consists of 200,000 to 250,000 clones, about 83% of them appearing once. The sequenced material came from peripheral blood. These TCRs come from a woman aged 50 to 60 with acute or convalescent COVID-19.

The CDR3 loop reads CASSSYPEGTNYGYTF. The CDR3, as DNA: TGTGCCAGCAGTTCCTACCCGGAGGGGACTAACTATGGCTACACCTTC. This rearrangement joins TRBV27 to TRBJ1-2, with D perhaps TRBD1 (5 bases). Germline V CDR1 and CDR2: MNHEY, SMNVEV (reference sequence). The CDR3 covers 16 residues. Deletions cut 4 bases from V and 0 bases from J, with 15 bases between.

This chain uses TRBV14 with TRBJ2-6; D might be TRBD1 (6 bases). The V end lost 5 bases, the J end lost 4 bases, and 18 bases lay between the germline ends. Germline values: CDR1 SGHDN, CDR2 FVKESK. The CDR3 is 17 residues long. CDR3 in amino acids: CASSLSNRASGANVLTF. Written as DNA, the CDR3 is TGTGCCAGCAGCTTAAGTAACAGGGCCTCCGGGGCCAACGTCCTGACTTTC.

This sequence joins TRBV19 and TRBJ1-2; D may be TRBD1 (5 bases). Germline V lookup: CDR1 LNHDA, CDR2 SQIVND (reference sequence). This CDR3 spans 13 amino acids. V dropped 10 bases and J dropped 3 bases, with 15 bases sitting between them. CDR3 sequence: CATGRRGDYGYTF. DNA for the CDR3: TGTGCCACGGGGCGGAGGGGTGACTATGGCTACACCTTC. Looking up the rest from reference TRBV19 and TRBJ1-2 gives the full variable domain: DGGITQSPKYLFRKEGQNVTLSCEQNLNHDAMYWYRQDPGQGLRLIYYSQIVNDFQKGDIAEGYSVSREKKESFPLTVTSAQKNPTAFYLCATGRRGDYGYTFGSGTRLTVV.

The chain joins TRBV5-1 to TRBJ2-5, with D unresolved. V dropped 10 bases and J dropped 4 bases, with 8 bases sitting between them. The CDR3 runs 10 residues. Germline CDR1 and CDR2: SGHRS and YFSETQ. CDR3 in amino acids: CAPIPETQYF. In DNA form, the CDR3 reads TGCGCCCCCATTCCAGAGACCCAGTACTTC.

V usage is TRBV5-6 and J usage is TRBJ2-3; D is unclear. Germline CDR1 and CDR2: SGHDT and YYEEEE. Trimming cost V 2 bases and J 2 bases, with 6 bases left between them. The CDR3 consists of 13 residues. Here the CDR3 reads CASSFLNTDTQYF. The CDR3 DNA sequence: TGTGCCAGCAGCTTCCTAAACACAGATACGCAGTATTTT.

CDR3: CASSFANERHSEQFF. The CDR3 DNA sequence: TGTGCCAGCAGCTTCGCCAACGAGCGTCATTCTGAGCAGTTCTTC. The chain is built from TRBV5-5 and TRBJ2-1; D uncertain. Germline V lookup: CDR1 SGHKS, CDR2 YYEKEE (reference sequence). The CDR3 extends over 15 amino acids. V was trimmed by 2 bases and J by 9 bases, leaving 18 bases between them.

The chain employs TRBV19 and TRBJ2-3, with D maybe TRBD1 (5 bases). V was shortened by 6 bases and J by 6 bases, with 7 bases between the two germline ends. Germline V gene lookup returns CDR1 LNHDA and CDR2 SQIVND (reference sequence). CDR3 length: 11 residues. The CDR3 DNA follows: TGTGCCAGTAGCTCAGGGGATACGCAGTATTTT. It yields the protein CASSSGDTQYF. The full variable domain, rest sourced from reference TRBV19 and TRBJ2-3, is DGGITQSPKYLFRKEGQNVTLSCEQNLNHDAMYWYRQDPGQGLRLIYYSQIVNDFQKGDIAEGYSVSREKKESFPLTVTSAQKNPTAFYLCASSSGDTQYFGPGTRLTVL.

This clone has just a few counts. V and J are TRBV2 and TRBJ2-1; TRBD1 might be the D (6 bases). Germline V gene sequence: CDR1 SNHLY, CDR2 FYNNEI. Between the trimmed V and J ends, which lost 2 bases and 7 bases, there was a span of 9 bases. The CDR3 is 13 residues long. The CDR3 DNA reads TGTGCCAGCAGTGAATACAGGGCGAATGAGCAGTTCTTC. This encodes CASSEYRANEQFF.

The chain is built from TRBV2 and TRBJ2-1; the match to TRBD2 covers 9 bases. CDR1 is SNHLY, CDR2 FYNNEI, per germline. The ends lost 4 bases at V and 6 bases at J; junction bases unmatched: 7. The CDR3 consists of 15 residues. The CDR3 nucleotides read TGTGCCAGCAGTGCCTTTAGCGGGAGTCCCAATGAGCAGTTCTTC. Its protein is CASSAFSGSPNEQFF.

In this sample, this clone turned up once. This chain links TRBV2 with TRBJ1-1; D not resolved. Trimming shortened V by 3 bases and J by 0 bases, and 8 bases separated the two germline ends. The CDR3 loop spans 14 amino acids. Germline CDR1 SNHLY, CDR2 FYNNEI. CDR3 DNA sequence: TGTGCCAGCAGTGAGAGGCGGGTGAACACTGAAGCTTTCTTT. Its protein product is CASSERRVNTEAFF.

A single count supports this clone. The chain has TRBV28 and TRBJ2-1; tentatively, D is TRBD1 (5 bases). The V and J ends lost 5 bases and 5 bases respectively, with 19 bases between them. Germline V lookup: CDR1 MDHEN, CDR2 SYDVKM. The CDR3 loop spans 16 amino acids. CDR3 nucleotide sequence: TGTGCCAGCAGTATACAACAGGTCAGGTCCCACAATGAGCAGTTCTTC. Protein: CASSIQQVRSHNEQFF.

This chain connects TRBV7-8 to TRBJ2-7, with a possible D match to TRBD1 (5 bases). Trimming stripped 0 bases from V and 3 bases from J, with 15 bases between. The CDR3 extends over 16 amino acids. The germline CDR1 and CDR2 sequences are SGHVS and FQNEAQ. The CDR3 spells CASSLASGPTYYEQYF. For the CDR3, the DNA is TGTGCCAGCAGCTTAGCCTCAGGGCCTACTTACTACGAGCAGTACTTC.

The chain is built from TRBV27 and TRBJ2-7; D not certain. Per the germline V gene, CDR1 is MNHEY and CDR2 is SMNVEV (reference sequence). Trimming cost V 6 bases and J 6 bases, with 21 bases left between them. The CDR3 contains 15 residues. CDR3 region: CASSPKPNRFSEQYF. The CDR3 coding sequence is TGTGCCAGCAGCCCGAAGCCCAACCGCTTTAGCGAGCAGTACTTC.

V gene TRBV4-2 combines with J gene TRBJ2-3, with 7 bases identical to TRBD1. CDR3 length: 19 amino acids. Germline V lookup: CDR1 LGHNA, CDR2 YNFKEQ. After removal of 2 bases from V and 1 base from J, the junction contained 15 bases not matched to a gene. CDR3 DNA sequence: TGTGCCAGCAGCCAAATCCCGGAACCTACAGGGGTGCGCACAGATACGCAGTATTTT. Protein: CASSQIPEPTGVRTDTQYF.

This rearrangement joins TRBV7-2 to TRBJ1-5; TRBD1 matches at 9 bases. V was clipped by 5 bases and J by 6 bases; unmatched bases: 5. CDR3 length: 14 residues. Germline assignment: CDR1 SGHTA and CDR2 FQGNSA. This CDR3 is CASSPGQGIQPQHF. The CDR3 DNA reads TGTGCCAGCAGCCCGGGACAGGGTATTCAGCCCCAGCATTTT.

V and J are TRBV6-2 or TRBV6-3 and TRBJ2-1, with TRBD2 matching over 9 bases. The CDR3 length is 16 residues. V trimming: 6 bases; J trimming: 7 bases; junction bases outside the gene matches: 13. The germline V gene has CDR1 MNHEY and CDR2 SVGEGT. The CDR3 sequence is CASSPPGREGRNEQFF. The CDR3, as DNA: TGTGCCAGCAGCCCTCCCGGGCGGGAGGGCCGGAATGAGCAGTTCTTC.

J is TRBJ1-5 and V is TRBV18; 7 bases agree with TRBD1. The CDR3 runs to 14 residues. CDR1 and CDR2 (germline): KGHSH, LQKENI. Germline trimming cut 6 bases from V and 1 base from J; bases unmatched to any gene: 3. The CDR3 nucleotides are TGTGCCAGCTCCCGGGGACAGAGCAATCAGCCCCAGCATTTT. Translated: CASSRGQSNQPQHF.

This clone was seen a single time. V is TRBV2 and J is TRBJ1-1; D gene uncertain. The germline V gene has CDR1 SNHLY and CDR2 FYNNEI. The CDR3 covers 13 residues. V lost 7 bases to trimming and J lost 0 bases, with 9 bases between them. The CDR3 DNA follows: TGTGCCAGCAAGAGGGATATGAACACTGAAGCTTTCTTT. Its translation is CASKRDMNTEAFF.

The chain carries TRBV30 and TRBJ1-1; TRBD1 is a possible D gene (6 bases). V lost 3 bases and J lost 4, with 15 bases in between. This CDR3 has 14 residues. CDR1 GTSNPN and CDR2 SVGIG come from the germline V gene (reference sequence). CDR3 residues: CAWRNRGASTEAFF. Here the CDR3 DNA reads TGTGCCTGGAGAAATCGGGGGGCTAGCACTGAAGCTTTCTTT.

J is TRBJ2-7 and V is TRBV19; TRBD1 might be the D (6 bases). Germline V CDR1 and CDR2: LNHDA, SQIVND (reference sequence). The length of the CDR3 is 16 residues. Trimming removed 4 bases at V and 1 base at J, with 17 bases between. CDR3 protein: CASSTNRDKPSYEQYF. DNA for the CDR3: TGTGCCAGTAGTACAAACCGGGACAAGCCTTCCTACGAGCAGTACTTC.